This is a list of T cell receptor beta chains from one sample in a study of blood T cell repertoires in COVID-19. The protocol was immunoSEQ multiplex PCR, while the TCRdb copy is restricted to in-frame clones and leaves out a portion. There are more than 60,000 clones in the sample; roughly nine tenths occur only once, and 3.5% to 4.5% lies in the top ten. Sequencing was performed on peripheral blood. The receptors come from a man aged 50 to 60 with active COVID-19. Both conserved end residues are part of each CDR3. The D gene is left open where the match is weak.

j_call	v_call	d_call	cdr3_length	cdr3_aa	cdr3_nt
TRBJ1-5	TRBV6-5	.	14	CASGLRVREQPQHF	TGTGCCAGCGGCTTGAGGGTAAGGGAACAGCCCCAGCATTTT
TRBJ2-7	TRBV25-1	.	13	CASSDRGRYVQYF	TGTGCCAGCAGTGACAGGGGCCGGTACGTGCAGTACTTC
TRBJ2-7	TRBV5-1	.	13	CASRRDLTYEQYF	TGCGCCAGCAGGAGGGACTTAACCTACGAGCAGTACTTC
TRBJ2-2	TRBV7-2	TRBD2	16	CASSQVGGWNTGELFF	TGTGCCAGCAGCCAGGTCGGGGGGTGGAACACCGGGGAGCTGTTTTTT
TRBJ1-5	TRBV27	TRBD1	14	CASSQTGGHQPQHF	TGTGCCAGCAGCCAAACAGGGGGCCATCAGCCCCAGCATTTT
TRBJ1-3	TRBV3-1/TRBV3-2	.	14	CASSQGSGGNTIYF	TGTGCCAGCAGCCAAGGGAGCGGTGGAAACACCATATATTTT
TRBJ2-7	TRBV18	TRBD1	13	CASSPYSGGEQYF	TGTGCCAGCTCACCATATTCAGGGGGCGAGCAGTACTTC
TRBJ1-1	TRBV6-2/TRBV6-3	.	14	CASSRGGLVTEAFF	TGTGCCAGCAGCCGCGGGGGGTTGGTAACTGAAGCTTTCTTT
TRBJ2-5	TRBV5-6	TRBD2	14	CASSSTRGRETQYF	TGTGCCAGCAGCTCGACGCGGGGGAGGGAGACCCAGTACTTC
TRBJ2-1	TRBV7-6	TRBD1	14	CASSAGTAYNEQFF	TGTGCCAGCAGCGCCGGGACAGCCTACAATGAGCAGTTCTTC